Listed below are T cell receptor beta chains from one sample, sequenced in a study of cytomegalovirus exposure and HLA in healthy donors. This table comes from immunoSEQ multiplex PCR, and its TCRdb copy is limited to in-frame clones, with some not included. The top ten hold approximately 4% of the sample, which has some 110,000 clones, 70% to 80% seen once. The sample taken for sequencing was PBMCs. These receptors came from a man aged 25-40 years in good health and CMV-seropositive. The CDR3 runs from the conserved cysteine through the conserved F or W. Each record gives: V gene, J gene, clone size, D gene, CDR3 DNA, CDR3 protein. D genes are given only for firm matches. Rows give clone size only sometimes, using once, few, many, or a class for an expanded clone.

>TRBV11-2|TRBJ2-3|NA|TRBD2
TGTGCCAGCAGCCCCGGGACTAGCGGGGGGACAGATACGCAGTATTTT
CASSPGTSGGTDTQYF
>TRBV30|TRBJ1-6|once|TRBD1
TGTGCCCTACAGGGGGGCCCCGGGTCGGCCCTCCACTTT
CALQGGPGSALHF
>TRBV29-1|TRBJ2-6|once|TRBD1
TGCGCCGGGACAGGGGGCTCCGGGGCCAACGTCCTGACTTTC
CAGTGGSGANVLTF
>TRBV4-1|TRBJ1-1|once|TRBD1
TGCGCCAGCAGCCAAGGGGACAGGTCGAACACTGAAGCTTTCTTT
CASSQGDRSNTEAFF
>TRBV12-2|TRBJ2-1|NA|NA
TGTGCAAGTCGCTTAGTTGTGTCGTGTCGCGGGAGAACGTATAATGAGCAGTTCTTC
CASRLVVSCRGRTYNEQFF
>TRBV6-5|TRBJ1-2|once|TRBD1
TGTGCCAGCAGGCGGGACAGGGGGTATGGCTACACCTTC
CASRRDRGYGYTF
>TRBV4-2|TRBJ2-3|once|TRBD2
TGTGCCAGCAGCCAAGAAGTAGGCCTAGCGGCGCAGTATTTT
CASSQEVGLAAQYF
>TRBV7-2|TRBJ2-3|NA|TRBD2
TGTGCCAGCAGCGCCGAAGGGACTAGCGGGTTACCCACAGATACGCAGTATTTT
CASSAEGTSGLPTDTQYF
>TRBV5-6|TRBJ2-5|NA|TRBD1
TGTGCCAGCAGCTCGGGACAGCAGACCCAGTACTTC
CASSSGQQTQYF
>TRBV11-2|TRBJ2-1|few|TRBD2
TGTGCCAGCAGCTTGGGGAGCGGGGCATACAATGAGCAGTTCTTC
CASSLGSGAYNEQFF
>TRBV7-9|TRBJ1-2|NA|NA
TGTGCCAGCAGCTGGGGCCTCTCCGGGTACACCTTC
CASSWGLSGYTF
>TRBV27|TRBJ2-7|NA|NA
TGTGCCAGCAGTCCAACGGCAGGGGATTGGTACGAGCAGTACTTC
CASSPTAGDWYEQYF
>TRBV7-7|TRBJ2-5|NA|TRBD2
TGTGCTAGCAGCTTAGAAGGGAGGGGCAGAGAGACCCAGTACTTC
CASSLEGRGRETQYF
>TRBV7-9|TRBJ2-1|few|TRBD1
TGTGCCAGCAGCGTACAGGGGGCCGACAATGAGCAGTTCTTC
CASSVQGADNEQFF
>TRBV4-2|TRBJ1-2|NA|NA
TGTGCCAGCAGCCAAGGATACGGGGGTGGCTACACCTTC
CASSQGYGGGYTF
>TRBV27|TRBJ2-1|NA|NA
TGTGCCAGCATCCCGGGACACACGAGCTCCTACAATGAGCAGTTCTTC
CASIPGHTSSYNEQFF
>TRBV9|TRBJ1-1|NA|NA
TGTGCCAGCAGCTCGGGGGGTGAAGCTTTCTTT
CASSSGGEAFF
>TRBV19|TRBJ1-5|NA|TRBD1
TGTGCCAGTAGTACCGCCGGGACAGGGGCCGACAATCAGCCCCAGCATTTT
CASSTAGTGADNQPQHF
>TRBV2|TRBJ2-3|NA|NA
TGTGCCAGCAGTGGACTAGGAGATACGCAGTATTTT
CASSGLGDTQYF
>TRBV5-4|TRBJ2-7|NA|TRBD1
TGTGCCAGCAGCTGGGACAGGGGCGCCTACGAGCAGTACTTC
CASSWDRGAYEQYF
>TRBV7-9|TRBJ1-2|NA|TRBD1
TGTGCCAGCAGCTTATCCAGACAGGGTAACTATGGCTACACCTTC
CASSLSRQGNYGYTF
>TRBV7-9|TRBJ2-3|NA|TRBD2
TGTGCCAGCAGCTTATTCGGGGGGGACACAGATACGCAGTATTTT
CASSLFGGDTDTQYF
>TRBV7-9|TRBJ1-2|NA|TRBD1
TGTGCCAGCAGCCTAGGGGGACAGGGACCGTCCACCTTC
CASSLGGQGPSTF
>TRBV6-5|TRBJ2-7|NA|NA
TGTGCCAGCAGTTACTCGTCCGGACAGCATCCCTACGAGCAGTACTTC
CASSYSSGQHPYEQYF
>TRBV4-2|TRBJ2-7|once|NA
TGTGCCAGCAGCCAACAACACCAGTACGAGCAGTACTTC
CASSQQHQYEQYF
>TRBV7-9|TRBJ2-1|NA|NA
TGTGCCAGCAGCCGAACACCCAATGAGCAGTTCTTC
CASSRTPNEQFF
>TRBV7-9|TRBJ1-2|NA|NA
TGTTCCAGCAGCCCGCCTGTCGACAGGAGAGGCTACACCTTC
CSSSPPVDRRGYTF
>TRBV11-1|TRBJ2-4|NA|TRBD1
TGTGCCAGCAGTTCCCCAAGGGGGCGACCAGCCAAAAACATTCAGTACTTC
CASSSPRGRPAKNIQYF
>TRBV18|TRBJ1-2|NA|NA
TGTGCCAGCTCCGCCTCGACAGAAGCTAACTATGGCTACACCTTC
CASSASTEANYGYTF
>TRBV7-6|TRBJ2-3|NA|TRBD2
TGTGCCAGCAGCTTATTGACTAGCGGGGGTGCGGATACGCAGTATTTT
CASSLLTSGGADTQYF
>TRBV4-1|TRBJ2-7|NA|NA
TGCGCCAGCAGCCAGCCTCCTACTTACGAGCAGTACTTC
CASSQPPTYEQYF
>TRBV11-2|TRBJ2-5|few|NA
TGTGCCAGCACCTCTAGGGGATACCCACAAGAGACCCAGTACTTC
CASTSRGYPQETQYF
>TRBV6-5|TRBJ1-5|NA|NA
TGTGCCAGCAGGCCTGCCGGGAATCAGCCCCAGCATTTT
CASRPAGNQPQHF
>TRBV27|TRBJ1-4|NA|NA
TGTGCCAGCAGTTTCACGGGTGGGGGGTCGGGTCTGTTTTTT
CASSFTGGGSGLFF
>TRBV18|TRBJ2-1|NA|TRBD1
TGTGCCAGCTCACAAAGGACAGGGACCGGTGAGCAGTTCTTC
CASSQRTGTGEQFF
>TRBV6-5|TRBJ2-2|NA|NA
TGTGCCAGCAGTTACTTAGGGGAGGACACCGGGGAGCTGTTTTTT
CASSYLGEDTGELFF
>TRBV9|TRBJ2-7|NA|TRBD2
TGTGCCAGCAGCGTAGGTCTAGCGGGAGCTCGAGGGTACGAGCAGTACTTC
CASSVGLAGARGYEQYF
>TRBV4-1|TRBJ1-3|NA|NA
TGCGCCAGCAGCCGCGGTGAAGGGGCGGGAGGAAACACCATATATTTT
CASSRGEGAGGNTIYF
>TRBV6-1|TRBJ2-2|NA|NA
TGTGCCAGCACCCCAGGCGACACCGGGGAGCTGTTTTTT
CASTPGDTGELFF
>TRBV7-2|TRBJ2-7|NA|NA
TGTGCCAGCAGCAACAGGATGAACTACGAGCAGTACTTC
CASSNRMNYEQYF
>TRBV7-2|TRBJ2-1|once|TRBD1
TGTGCCAGCAGCTTCCGGGACAGGGGGCAGAGTGAGCAGTTCTTC
CASSFRDRGQSEQFF
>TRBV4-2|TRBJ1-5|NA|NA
TGTGCCAGCAGCCAAGAAATCGCAGGAATTTCGCAGCCCCAGCATTTT
CASSQEIAGISQPQHF
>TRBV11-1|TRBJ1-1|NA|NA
TGTGCCAGCAAACCAGGGTTGGAGTGGGCCACTGAAGCTTTCTTT
CASKPGLEWATEAFF
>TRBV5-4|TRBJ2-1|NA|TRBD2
TGTGCCAGCAGCTTGGCGCTAGCGGAGGACCAAAATGAGCAGTTCTTC
CASSLALAEDQNEQFF
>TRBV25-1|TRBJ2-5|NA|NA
TGTGCCAGCAGTGAGGGTGGAAGGGGGTCCCAAGAGACCCAGTACTTC
CASSEGGRGSQETQYF
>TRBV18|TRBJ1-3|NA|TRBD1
TGTGCCAGCTCACCCGGACAGGGGGGTGGAAACACCATATATTTT
CASSPGQGGGNTIYF
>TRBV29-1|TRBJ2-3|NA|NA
TGCAGCGTTGAAGATCCCCTATCTAGCACAGATACGCAGTATTTT
CSVEDPLSSTDTQYF
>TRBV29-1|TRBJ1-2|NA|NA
TGCAGCGTTGAACCGGGACAAGAAAACTATGGCTACACCTTC
CSVEPGQENYGYTF
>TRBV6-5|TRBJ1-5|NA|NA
TGTGCCAGCAGTTACGGGGGGGGCCAGCCCCAGCATTTT
CASSYGGGQPQHF
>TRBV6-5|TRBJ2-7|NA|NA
TGTGCCAGCAGGCGCCACGGTCCTGTGGACGAGCAGTACTTC
CASRRHGPVDEQYF